A single sample is the source of the 10 T cell receptor beta chains below, sequenced in a study of patients and donors after allogeneic stem cell transplantation. TCRdb processed the RT-PCR reads anew with MiXCR; each CDR3 protein has one entry. The table has approximately 140,000 distinct CDR3 sequences, approximately 35% seen once. Source material: blood, either unsorted or a sorted T cell fraction (not recorded which). These receptors all come from a human donor who was either an allogeneic HSCT recipient or a stem cell or donor lymphocyte infusion donor (not recorded which). It is not recorded whose cells these are; they may come from a transplant donor.

This sequence joins TRBV10-3 and TRBJ1-1, with D hard to call. Trimming pared 6 bases from V and 3 bases from J, leaving 14 bases between. This CDR3 is 14 amino acids long. Germline loops: CDR1 ENHRY, CDR2 SYGVKD. The CDR3 nucleotides are TGTGCCATCAGGGGTACCGAGGGAGACACTGAAGCTTTCTTT. Its protein product is CAIRGTEGDTEAFF.

The rearrangement uses TRBV27 and TRBJ2-6; no clear D. The CDR3 sequence is 14 residues long. Per the germline V gene, CDR1 is MNHEY and CDR2 is SMNVEV (reference sequence). V lost 3 bases and J 2 bases, leaving 5 bases between the germline ends. The CDR3 sequence: CASSFKAGANVLTF. The DNA for the CDR3 is TGTGCCAGCAGTTTTAAGGCTGGGGCCAACGTCCTGACTTTC.

This rearrangement joins TRBV12-3 or TRBV12-4 to TRBJ2-3; TRBD2 agrees at 10 bases. The length of the CDR3 is 15 residues. V was pared by 6 bases and J by 0 bases, with 3 bases of the junction left unmatched. The chain's CDR3 is CASRVTSGSTDTQYF. The CDR3 DNA sequence: TGTGCCAGCAGGGTGACTAGCGGGAGCACAGATACGCAGTATTTT.

CDR3 DNA sequence: TGTGCCAGCAGCCAGCCATGGGCGGGGGGGCGAGAGACCCAGTACTTC. As protein: CASSQPWAGGRETQYF. The V and J genes are TRBV3-1 and TRBJ2-5, with 9 bases lining up with TRBD2. CDR1 is LGHDT, CDR2 YNNKEL, per germline (reference sequence). This CDR3 region has 16 residues. Trimming took 3 bases from V and 4 from J; bases not matched to a gene: 9.

The CDR3 nucleotides are TGCAGCGCCGGGACAGGGGATCGGTACGAGCAGTACTTC. Protein product: CSAGTGDRYEQYF. The rearrangement joins TRBV29-1 to TRBJ2-7; 10 bases line up with TRBD1. The germline V gene encodes CDR1 SQVTM and CDR2 ANQGSEA. The length of the CDR3 is 13 residues. V was clipped by 7 bases and J by 4 bases; unmatched bases: 7.

This clonotype was seen a handful of times. This chain connects TRBV9 to TRBJ1-1; D might be TRBD1 (5 bases). Trimming stripped 3 bases from V and 0 bases from J, with 12 bases between. Per the germline V gene, CDR1 is SGDLS and CDR2 is YYNGEE. There are 15 residues in the CDR3. This CDR3 is CASSASGGMNTEAFF. For the CDR3, the DNA is TGTGCCAGCAGCGCCTCCGGGGGGATGAACACTGAAGCTTTCTTT.

Only one count was recorded for this clonotype. The rearrangement links TRBV3-1 to TRBJ2-3, with TRBD1 matching 8 bases. Germline lookup yields CDR1 LGHDT and CDR2 YNNKEL (reference sequence). J was trimmed by 2 bases and V by 3 bases; bases with no gene match: 4. The CDR3 is 15 amino acids. This chain's CDR3 is CASSQRQGNTDTQYF. DNA of the CDR3: TGTGCCAGCAGCCAGAGACAGGGGAACACAGATACGCAGTATTTT.

The CDR3 sequence: CASRVDSGNTIYF. The CDR3 DNA sequence: TGTGCCAGCAGGGTGGACAGCGGAAACACCATATATTTT. V is TRBV6-1 and J is TRBJ1-3; TRBD1 is a possible D gene (6 bases). There are 13 residues in the CDR3. Trimming took off 6 bases at V and 4 bases at J, with 10 bases between the two ends. The germline gives CDR1 MNHNS, CDR2 SASEGT.

The sample holds a few counts of this clonotype. V usage is TRBV5-6 and J usage is TRBJ1-2, with unresolved D. The germline gives CDR1 SGHDT, CDR2 YYEEEE. Trimming cost V 1 base and J 4 bases, with 8 bases left between them. This CDR3 comprises 13 residues. CDR3 loop: CASSLSGTYGYTF. In nucleotides, the CDR3 is TGTGCCAGCAGCTTGTCAGGAACCTATGGCTACACCTTC.

The genes are TRBV12-3 or TRBV12-4 and TRBJ2-1, with unresolved D. Trimming pared 3 bases from V and 9 bases from J, leaving 6 bases between. The CDR3 runs 11 residues. CDR3 region: CASSFRFEQFF. CDR3 sequence (DNA): TGTGCCAGCAGTTTTAGGTTTGAGCAGTTCTTC.